This paragraph covers one T cell receptor (beta chain) sequence. This sample is drawn from a study of T cell changes during pregnancy in multiple sclerosis. This CDR3 has 18 residues. Germline V lookup: CDR1 MDHEN, CDR2 SYDVKM. Trimming cost V 4 bases and J 2 bases; bases outside gene matches: 15. Sequencing was performed with immunoSEQ multiplex PCR; in TCRdb, only in-frame clones are kept and a portion is missing. The sample lists approximately 59,000 clones; just over 90% were seen once. This clonotype originated in a female donor with multiple sclerosis, enrolled in a pregnancy study. This chain connects TRBV28 to TRBJ2-5; 8 bases line up with TRBD1. Sequenced here: CD4+ T cells from peripheral blood mononuclear cells, sampled before pregnancy. The CDR3 nucleotides read TGTGCCAGCAGTTCCCCCTCCGGACAGGGTCTTCTACAAGAGACCCAGTACTTC. Its translation is CASSSPSGQGLLQETQYF.